Listed below are T cell receptor beta chains from one sample, sequenced in a study of blood T cell repertoires in COVID-19. Assay used: immunoSEQ multiplex PCR; TCRdb lists only in-frame clones, some missing. The sample includes some 97,000 clones, 85% to 90% of them seen just once. The material sequenced was peripheral blood. The source of these receptors is a human donor in a cohort sampled during active COVID-19. Each CDR3 is given with its conserved first and last residue. A D gene is named only where the DNA matches it firmly. Some rows have no size entry. The others give once, few or many, or a class for an expanded clone.

TRBV27	TRBJ1-2	.	.	CASSLAQGIGGYTF	TGTGCCAGCAGTTTGGCACAGGGTATTGGTGGCTACACCTTC
TRBV7-7	TRBJ2-7	TRBD1	.	CASSQGQLREQYF	TGTGCCAGCAGCCAGGGACAGCTCCGGGAGCAGTACTTC
TRBV19	TRBJ2-1	TRBD1	.	CASSSHRGVDYEQFF	TGTGCCAGTAGTTCCCACAGGGGAGTCGACTATGAGCAGTTCTTC
TRBV5-1	TRBJ2-1	.	.	CASSPLTGEGSGQFF	TGCGCCAGCAGCCCTTTGACAGGGGAGGGATCTGGGCAGTTCTTC
TRBV27	TRBJ2-5	TRBD2	.	CASSKVAGGGVTQYF	TGTGCCAGCAGTAAAGTAGCGGGGGGTGGGGTGACCCAGTACTTC
TRBV10-3	TRBJ1-1	TRBD1	.	CAITKTGMNTEAFF	TGTGCCATCACTAAGACAGGGATGAACACTGAAGCTTTCTTT
TRBV19	TRBJ1-2	TRBD1	once	CASSIRSGQLNYGYTF	TGTGCCAGTAGTATCCGATCGGGACAGCTGAACTATGGCTACACCTTC
TRBV4-3	TRBJ2-1	TRBD2	.	CASSQGGGLGNEQFF	TGCGCCAGCAGCCAAGGGGGAGGGCTGGGGAATGAGCAGTTCTTC
TRBV6-1	TRBJ1-2	.	.	CASSDGLNTYGYTF	TGTGCCAGCAGTGATGGACTGAACACCTATGGCTACACCTTC
TRBV6-2/TRBV6-3	TRBJ2-5	TRBD2	.	CASSSPLSGTSGRRETQYF	TGTGCCAGCAGTTCCCCCCTTAGCGGGACTAGCGGGAGAAGGGAGACCCAGTACTTC
TRBV11-3	TRBJ1-4	.	.	CASSLGVPGEKLFF	TGTGCCAGCAGCTTAGGAGTTCCGGGTGAAAAACTGTTTTTT
TRBV5-1	TRBJ2-3	.	.	CASSTQDYTDTQYF	TGCGCCAGCAGCACCCAGGACTACACAGATACGCAGTATTTT
TRBV30	TRBJ1-2	.	.	CAWGFPRPGYTF	TGTGCCTGGGGATTCCCCCGTCCCGGCTACACCTTC
TRBV27	TRBJ1-5	.	.	CASSHSPGGNQPQHF	TGTGCCAGCAGCCACAGTCCGGGGGGCAATCAGCCCCAGCATTTT
TRBV20-1	TRBJ2-1	TRBD2	.	CSASVFVAGVHNEQFF	TGCAGTGCTAGTGTTTTCGTAGCGGGAGTCCACAATGAGCAGTTCTTC
TRBV27	TRBJ2-2	.	.	CASRLGPLPRGELFF	TGTGCCAGCAGACTAGGACCCCTCCCAAGAGGGGAGCTGTTTTTT
TRBV5-1	TRBJ2-7	TRBD2	.	CASSLTSGRTIEQYF	TGCGCCAGCAGCTTGACTAGCGGGAGGACAATCGAGCAGTACTTC
TRBV7-2	TRBJ2-7	TRBD2	.	CASSLRLAGFKGLSYEQYF	TGTGCCAGCAGCTTAAGACTAGCGGGATTTAAAGGACTGTCCTACGAGCAGTACTTC
TRBV10-3	TRBJ2-7	TRBD1	.	CAIKRDRGAYEQYF	TGTGCCATCAAGAGAGACAGGGGTGCCTACGAGCAGTACTTC
TRBV30	TRBJ1-3	.	.	CAWSEWEAIYF	TGTGCCTGGAGTGAATGGGAGGCCATATATTTT
TRBV4-1	TRBJ2-4	TRBD2	.	CASSLQTSVLLVAKNIQYF	TGCGCCAGCAGCCTTCAAACTAGCGTACTGTTAGTGGCCAAAAACATTCAGTACTTC
TRBV5-1	TRBJ2-1	TRBD1	many	CASRQGTKPDEQFF	TGCGCCAGCAGACAGGGGACGAAGCCAGATGAGCAGTTCTTC
TRBV6-5	TRBJ1-5	TRBD1	few	CASSYSAGGNNQPQHF	TGTGCCAGCAGTTACTCGGCAGGGGGGAACAATCAGCCCCAGCATTTT
TRBV18	TRBJ2-7	.	.	CASSPFGGVGYEQYF	TGTGCCAGCTCGCCTTTCGGCGGGGTGGGATACGAGCAGTACTTC
TRBV6-2/TRBV6-3	TRBJ2-4	TRBD1	.	CASSPKGTAVAKNIQYF	TGTGCCAGCAGTCCAAAAGGGACAGCTGTCGCCAAAAACATTCAGTACTTC
TRBV6-4	TRBJ2-1	.	.	CASSNTHSLNEQFF	TGTGCCAGCAGTAACACGCATAGCCTCAATGAGCAGTTCTTC
TRBV4-1	TRBJ2-5	TRBD2	.	CASSRPPSGLAVQETQYF	TGCGCCAGCAGCCGCCCTCCCTCGGGACTAGCGGTACAAGAGACCCAGTACTTC
TRBV15	TRBJ1-5	TRBD1	few	CATSTRQGDQPQHF	TGTGCCACCAGCACACGACAGGGAGATCAGCCCCAGCATTTT
TRBV10-3	TRBJ1-1	.	.	CAISEDPQGNTEAFF	TGTGCCATCAGTGAGGACCCACAGGGCAACACTGAAGCTTTCTTT
TRBV6-2/TRBV6-3	TRBJ2-7	.	.	CASSSIRDKAYEQYF	TGTGCCAGCAGTTCAATCCGGGACAAGGCCTACGAGCAGTACTTC
TRBV4-1	TRBJ2-7	TRBD1	once	CASSPKGQGAFSYEQYF	TGCGCCAGCAGCCCTAAGGGACAGGGGGCATTCTCCTACGAGCAGTACTTC
TRBV24-1	TRBJ2-3	.	.	CATSDPSGLSTDTQYF	TGTGCCACCAGTGATCCCAGCGGGTTGTCGACAGATACGCAGTATTTT
TRBV5-6	TRBJ1-2	TRBD1	.	CASSLGTANGYTF	TGTGCCAGCAGTCTCGGGACAGCTAATGGCTACACCTTC
TRBV6-6	TRBJ1-5	TRBD1	few	CAIRDRENQPQHF	TGTGCCATCCGGGACAGGGAAAATCAGCCCCAGCATTTT
TRBV21-1	TRBJ2-7	.	.	CASSKTTDYEQYF	TGTGCCAGCAGCAAAACGACAGACTACGAGCAGTACTTC
TRBV2	TRBJ1-1	TRBD1	.	CASSEQTIAGGNTEAFF	TGTGCCAGCAGTGAACAAACCATTGCAGGGGGAAACACTGAAGCTTTCTTT
TRBV3-1/TRBV3-2	TRBJ2-7	TRBD2	.	CASSRLAGPSYEQYF	TGTGCCAGCAGCCGCCTAGCGGGACCTTCCTACGAGCAGTACTTC
TRBV7-6	TRBJ1-4	TRBD1	.	CASSLTGQGNEKLFF	TGTGCCAGCAGCCTAACCGGACAGGGGAATGAAAAACTGTTTTTT